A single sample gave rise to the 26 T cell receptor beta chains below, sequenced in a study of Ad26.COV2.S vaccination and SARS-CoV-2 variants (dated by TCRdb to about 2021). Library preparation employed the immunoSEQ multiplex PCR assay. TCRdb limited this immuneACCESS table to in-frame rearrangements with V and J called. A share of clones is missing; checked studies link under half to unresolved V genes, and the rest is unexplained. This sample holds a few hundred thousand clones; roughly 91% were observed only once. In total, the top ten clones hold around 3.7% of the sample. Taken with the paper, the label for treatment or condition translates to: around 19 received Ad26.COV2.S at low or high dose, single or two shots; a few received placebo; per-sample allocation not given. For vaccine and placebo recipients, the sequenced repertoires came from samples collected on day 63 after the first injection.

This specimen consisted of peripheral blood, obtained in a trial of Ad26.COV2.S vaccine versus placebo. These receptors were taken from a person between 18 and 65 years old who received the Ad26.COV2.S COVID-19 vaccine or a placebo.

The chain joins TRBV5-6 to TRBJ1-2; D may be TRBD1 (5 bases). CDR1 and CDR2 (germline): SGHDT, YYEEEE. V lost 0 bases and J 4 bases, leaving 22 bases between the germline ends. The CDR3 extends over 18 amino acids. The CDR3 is CASSLVGDRRWPGYGYTF. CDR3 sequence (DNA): TGTGCCAGCAGCTTGGTAGGGGACCGCCGATGGCCCGGCTATGGCTACACCTTC. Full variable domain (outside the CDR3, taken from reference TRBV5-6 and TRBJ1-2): DAGVTQSPTHLIKTRGQQVTLRCSPKSGHDTVSWYQQALGQGPQFIFQYYEEEERQRGNFPDRFSGHQFPNYSSELNVNALLLGDSALYLCASSLVGDRRWPGYGYTFGSGTRLTVV.

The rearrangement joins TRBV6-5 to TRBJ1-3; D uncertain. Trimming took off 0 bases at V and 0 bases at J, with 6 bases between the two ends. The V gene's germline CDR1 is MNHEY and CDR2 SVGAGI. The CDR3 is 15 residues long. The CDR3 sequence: CASSYSRSSGNTIYF. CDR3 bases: TGTGCCAGCAGTTACTCGAGAAGCTCTGGAAACACCATATATTTT.

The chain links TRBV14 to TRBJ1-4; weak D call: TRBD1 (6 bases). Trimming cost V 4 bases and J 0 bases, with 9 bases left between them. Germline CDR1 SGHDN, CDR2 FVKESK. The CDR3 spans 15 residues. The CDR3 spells CASSPPGATNEKLFF. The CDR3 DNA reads TGTGCCAGCAGCCCACCAGGGGCAACTAATGAAAAACTGTTTTTT.

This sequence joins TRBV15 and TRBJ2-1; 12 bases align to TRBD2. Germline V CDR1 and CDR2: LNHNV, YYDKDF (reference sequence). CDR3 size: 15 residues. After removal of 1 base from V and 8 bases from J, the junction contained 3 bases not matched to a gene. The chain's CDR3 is CATSRASGGAYEQFF. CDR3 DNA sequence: TGTGCCACCAGCAGAGCTAGCGGGGGGGCTTATGAGCAGTTCTTC.

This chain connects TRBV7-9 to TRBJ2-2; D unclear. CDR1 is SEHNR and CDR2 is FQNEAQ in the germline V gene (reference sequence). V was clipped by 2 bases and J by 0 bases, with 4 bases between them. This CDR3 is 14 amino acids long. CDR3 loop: CASSLISNTGELFF. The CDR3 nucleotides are TGTGCCAGCAGCTTAATCTCGAACACCGGGGAGCTGTTTTTT.

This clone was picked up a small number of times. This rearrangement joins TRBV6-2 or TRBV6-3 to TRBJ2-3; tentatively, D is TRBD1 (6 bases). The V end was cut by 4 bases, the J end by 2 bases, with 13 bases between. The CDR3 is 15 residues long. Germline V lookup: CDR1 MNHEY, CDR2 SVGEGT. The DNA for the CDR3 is TGTGCCAGCAGTTCTCAGGGGCGGGTCACAGATACGCAGTATTTT. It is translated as CASSSQGRVTDTQYF.

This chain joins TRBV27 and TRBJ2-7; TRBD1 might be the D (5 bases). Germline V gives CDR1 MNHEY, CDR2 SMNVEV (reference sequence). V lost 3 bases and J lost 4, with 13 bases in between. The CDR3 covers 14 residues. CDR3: CASSFSRDFYEQYF. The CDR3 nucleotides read TGTGCCAGCAGTTTTTCCAGGGATTTTTACGAGCAGTACTTC.

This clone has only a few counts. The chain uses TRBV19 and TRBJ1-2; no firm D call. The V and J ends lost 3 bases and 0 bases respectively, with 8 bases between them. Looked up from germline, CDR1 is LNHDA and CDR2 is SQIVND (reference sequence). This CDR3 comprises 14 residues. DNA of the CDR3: TGTGCCAGTAGTATCGGGTGGACTAACTATGGCTACACCTTC. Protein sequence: CASSIGWTNYGYTF.

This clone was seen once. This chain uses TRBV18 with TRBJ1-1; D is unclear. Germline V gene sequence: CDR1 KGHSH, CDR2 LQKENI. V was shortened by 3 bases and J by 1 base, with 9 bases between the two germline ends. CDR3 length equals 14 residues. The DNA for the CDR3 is TGTGCCAGCTCACCTACTCCCGCGAACACTGAAGCTTTCTTT. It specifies CASSPTPANTEAFF.

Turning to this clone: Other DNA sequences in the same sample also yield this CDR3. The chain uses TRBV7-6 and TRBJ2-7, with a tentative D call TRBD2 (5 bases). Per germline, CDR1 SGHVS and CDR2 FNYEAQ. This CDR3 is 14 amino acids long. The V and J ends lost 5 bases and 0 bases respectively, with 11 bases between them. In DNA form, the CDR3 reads TGTGCCAGCAGCCCCCGAGGGAGCTCCTACGAGCAGTACTTC. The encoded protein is CASSPRGSSYEQYF.

The CDR3 region is CASSVYRGWVTF. In nucleotides, the CDR3 is TGTGCCAGCAGCGTTTACAGGGGCTGGGTCACCTTC. The chain has TRBV9 and TRBJ1-2, with 7 positions matching TRBD1. The CDR3 has 12 amino acids. CDR1 and CDR2 (germline): SGDLS, YYNGEE. J lost 13 bases, V lost 2 bases, and 8 bases had no gene match.

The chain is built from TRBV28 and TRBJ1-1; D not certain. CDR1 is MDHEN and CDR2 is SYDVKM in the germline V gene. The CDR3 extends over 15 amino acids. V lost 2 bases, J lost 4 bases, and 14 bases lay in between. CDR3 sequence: CASSLEWRAGTEAFF. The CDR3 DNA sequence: TGTGCCAGCAGTTTAGAATGGCGGGCGGGCACTGAAGCTTTCTTT. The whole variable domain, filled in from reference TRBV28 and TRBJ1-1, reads DVKVTQSSRYLVKRTGEKVFLECVQDMDHENMFWYRQDPGLGLRLIYFSYDVKMKEKGDIPEGYSVSREKKERFSLILESASTNQTSMYLCASSLEWRAGTEAFFGQGTRLTVV.

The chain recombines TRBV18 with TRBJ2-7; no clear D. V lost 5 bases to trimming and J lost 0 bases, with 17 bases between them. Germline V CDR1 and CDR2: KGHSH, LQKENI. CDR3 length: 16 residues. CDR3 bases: TGTGCCAGCTCAGAAGAGAATAGACGGTACTCCTACGAGCAGTACTTC. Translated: CASSEENRRYSYEQYF.

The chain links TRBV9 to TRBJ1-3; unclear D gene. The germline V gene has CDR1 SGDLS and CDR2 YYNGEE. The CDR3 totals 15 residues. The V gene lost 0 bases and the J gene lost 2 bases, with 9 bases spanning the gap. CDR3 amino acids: CASSVGLPPGNTIYF. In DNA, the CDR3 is TGTGCCAGCAGCGTAGGCCTGCCTCCTGGAAACACCATATATTTT. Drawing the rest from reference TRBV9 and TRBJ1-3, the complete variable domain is DSGVTQTPKHLITATGQRVTLRCSPRSGDLSVYWYQQSLDQGLQFLIQYYNGEERAKGNILERFSAQQFPDLHSELNLSSLELGDSALYFCASSVGLPPGNTIYFGEGSWLTVV.

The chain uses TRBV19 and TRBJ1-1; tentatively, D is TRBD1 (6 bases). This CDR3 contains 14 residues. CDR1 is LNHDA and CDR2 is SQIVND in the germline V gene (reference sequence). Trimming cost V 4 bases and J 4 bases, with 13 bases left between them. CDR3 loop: CASSNTGRATEAFF. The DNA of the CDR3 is TGTGCCAGTAGTAATACAGGGAGGGCCACTGAAGCTTTCTTT. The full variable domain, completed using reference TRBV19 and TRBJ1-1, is DGGITQSPKYLFRKEGQNVTLSCEQNLNHDAMYWYRQDPGQGLRLIYYSQIVNDFQKGDIAEGYSVSREKKESFPLTVTSAQKNPTAFYLCASSNTGRATEAFFGQGTRLTVV.

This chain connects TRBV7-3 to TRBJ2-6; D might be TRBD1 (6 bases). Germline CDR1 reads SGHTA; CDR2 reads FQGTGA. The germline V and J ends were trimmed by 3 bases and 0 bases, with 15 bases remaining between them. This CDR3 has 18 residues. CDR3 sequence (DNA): TGTGCCAGCAGCTTCACAGGGCCCGGGATCTCTGGGGCCAACGTCCTGACTTTC. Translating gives CASSFTGPGISGANVLTF.

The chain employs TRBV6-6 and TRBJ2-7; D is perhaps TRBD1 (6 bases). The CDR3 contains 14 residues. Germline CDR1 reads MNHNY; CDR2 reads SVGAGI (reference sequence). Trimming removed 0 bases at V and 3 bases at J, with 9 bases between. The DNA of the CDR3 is TGTGCCAGCAGTTACTCGCAGGGGCACTACGAGCAGTACTTC. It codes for CASSYSQGHYEQYF.

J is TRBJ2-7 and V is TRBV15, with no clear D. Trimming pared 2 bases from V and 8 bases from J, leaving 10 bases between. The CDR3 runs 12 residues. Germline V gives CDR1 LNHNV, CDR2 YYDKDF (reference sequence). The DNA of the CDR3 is TGTGCCACCAGCAGAAATCGTGGGAAGCAGTACTTC. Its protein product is CATSRNRGKQYF.

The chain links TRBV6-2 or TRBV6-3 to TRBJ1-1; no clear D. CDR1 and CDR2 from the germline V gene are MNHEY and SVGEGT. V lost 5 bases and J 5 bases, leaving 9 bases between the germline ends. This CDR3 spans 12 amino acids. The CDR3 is CASSPHKTEAFF. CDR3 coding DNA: TGTGCCAGCAGTCCCCATAAAACTGAAGCTTTCTTT.

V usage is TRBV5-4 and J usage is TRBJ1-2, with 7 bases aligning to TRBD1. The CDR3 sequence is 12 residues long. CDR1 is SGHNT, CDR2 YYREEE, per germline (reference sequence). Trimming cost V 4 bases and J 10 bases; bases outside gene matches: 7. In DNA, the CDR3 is TGTGCCAGCAGCCAACAGGGGATAGACTACACCTTC. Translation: CASSQQGIDYTF.

CDR3 sequence: CASSSQSAGDSYNEQFF. Written as DNA, the CDR3 is TGTGCCAGCAGCTCACAATCGGCGGGGGACTCCTACAATGAGCAGTTCTTC. The J gene is TRBJ2-1, the V gene TRBV7-8; 7 bases agree with TRBD2. This CDR3 contains 17 residues. Per the germline V gene, CDR1 is SGHVS and CDR2 is FQNEAQ. V lost 4 bases, J lost 0 bases, and 9 bases stayed unmatched. Combining the CDR3 with reference TRBV7-8 and TRBJ2-1 gives the whole variable domain GAGVSQSPRYKVAKRGQDVALRCDPISGHVSLFWYQQALGQGPEFLTYFQNEAQLDKSGLPSDRFFAERPEGSVSTLKIQRTQQEDSAVYLCASSSQSAGDSYNEQFFGPGTRLTVL.

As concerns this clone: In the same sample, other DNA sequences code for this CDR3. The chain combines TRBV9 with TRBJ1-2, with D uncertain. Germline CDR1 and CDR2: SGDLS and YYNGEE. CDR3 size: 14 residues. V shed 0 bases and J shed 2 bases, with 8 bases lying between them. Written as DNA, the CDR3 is TGTGCCAGCAGCGTAGGGGTGGACAACTATGGCTACACCTTC. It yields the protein CASSVGVDNYGYTF.

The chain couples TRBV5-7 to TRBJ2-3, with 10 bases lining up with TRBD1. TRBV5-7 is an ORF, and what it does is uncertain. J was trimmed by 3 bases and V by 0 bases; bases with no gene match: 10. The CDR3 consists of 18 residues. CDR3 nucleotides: TGTGCCAGCAGCTTGGAGGCCGACCGACAGGGGGCAACAGATACGCAGTATTTT. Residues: CASSLEADRQGATDTQYF.

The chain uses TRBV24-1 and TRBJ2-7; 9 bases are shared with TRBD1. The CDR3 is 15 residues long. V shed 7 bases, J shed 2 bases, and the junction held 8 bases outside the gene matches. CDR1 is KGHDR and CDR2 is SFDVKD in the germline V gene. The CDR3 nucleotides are TGTGCCACCAGAGCCGGGACAGGGTTTACCTACGAGCAGTACTTC. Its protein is CATRAGTGFTYEQYF.

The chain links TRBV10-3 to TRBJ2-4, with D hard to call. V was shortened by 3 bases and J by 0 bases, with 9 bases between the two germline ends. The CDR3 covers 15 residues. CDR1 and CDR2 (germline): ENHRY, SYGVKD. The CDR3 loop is CAISDVGEAKNIQYF. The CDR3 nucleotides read TGTGCCATCAGTGACGTCGGCGAAGCCAAAAACATTCAGTACTTC.

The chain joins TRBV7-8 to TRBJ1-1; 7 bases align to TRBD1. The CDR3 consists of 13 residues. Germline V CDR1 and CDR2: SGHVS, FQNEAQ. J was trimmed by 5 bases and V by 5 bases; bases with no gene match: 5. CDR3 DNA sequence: TGTGCCAGCAGCCCGAGACAGGGTACTGAAGCTTTCTTT. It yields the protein CASSPRQGTEAFF.